This is a list of T cell receptor beta chains from one sample in a study of control samples from healthy donors and cancer patients. Data came from immunoSEQ multiplex PCR; TCRdb stores just in-frame clones and leaves some out. The sample contains 250,000 to 300,000 clones, more than 65% of which appear only once. Sequenced sample: PBMCs. These receptors originate from a woman aged 55-69 years with lung cancer. CDR3s include the opening cysteine and the closing phenylalanine or tryptophan. D genes are given only for firm matches. Clone size is not always given. Where it is, it says once, few, many or a class for expanded clones.

clone_size d_call cdr3_length j_call v_call cdr3_nt cdr3_aa
once NA 13 TRBJ2-7 TRBV21-1 TGTGCCAGCAGCTTCCCTACCGGCGTCGAGCAGTACTTC CASSFPTGVEQYF
NA TRBD1 14 TRBJ1-1 TRBV10-1 TGCGCCAGCAGTGCCACAGGGGGCGAGACTGAAGCTTTCTTT CASSATGGETEAFF
once NA 15 TRBJ1-5 TRBV28 TGTGCCAGCTTACAACCCACAGGGTCGGGTCAGCCCCAGCATTTT CASLQPTGSGQPQHF
once NA 11 TRBJ2-7 TRBV5-8 TGTGCCAGCAGCCTCCGCTACGAGCAGTACTTC CASSLRYEQYF
NA NA 14 TRBJ2-3 TRBV3-1/TRBV3-2 TGTGCCAGCAGCCAAGGAACCCTTAGGGGGGCGCAGTATTTT CASSQGTLRGAQYF
few TRBD1 15 TRBJ2-2 TRBV24-1 TGTGCCACCAGTGATTTGAATGACAGGGCCGGGGAGCTGTTTTTT CATSDLNDRAGELFF
once NA 15 TRBJ1-3 TRBV5-1 TGCGCCAGCAGCCCGAGTCCGCTCTCTGGAAACACCATATATTTT CASSPSPLSGNTIYF
NA NA 13 TRBJ2-1 TRBV10-1 TGCGCCAGCAGCCCAGGACAGTACAATGAGCAGTTCTTC CASSPGQYNEQFF
few TRBD1 14 TRBJ1-6 TRBV19 TGTGCCAGTAGAAGACAGGGTCGGGATTCACCCCTCCACTTT CASRRQGRDSPLHF
NA TRBD1 17 TRBJ1-2 TRBV9 TGTGCCAGCAGTGAGAGGGACAGGGCGGTAGCTAACTATGGCTACACCTTC CASSERDRAVANYGYTF
few NA 13 TRBJ1-5 TRBV19 TGTGCCAGTATCGGGGACGTCCATCAGCCCCAGCATTTT CASIGDVHQPQHF
NA TRBD2 15 TRBJ2-7 TRBV30 TGTGCCTGGAGTGTACCTGGGAGGGCTACCTACGAGCAGTACTTC CAWSVPGRATYEQYF
NA NA 17 TRBJ2-7 TRBV9 TGTGCCAGCAGCCCCACCGGGGGCCCCTCCAGCTCCTACGAGCAGTACTTC CASSPTGGPSSSYEQYF
NA NA 14 TRBJ1-2 TRBV18 TGTGCCAGCTCACCTCGAAGAGACGCGGCGGGCTACACCTTC CASSPRRDAAGYTF
once NA 14 TRBJ1-5 TRBV3-1/TRBV3-2 TGTGCCAGCAGCCAACAGGGGTACAATCAGCCCCAGCATTTT CASSQQGYNQPQHF
NA NA 15 TRBJ1-6 TRBV9 TGTGCCAGCAGCGTAGGGCTGGGTTTTAATTCACCCCTCCACTTT CASSVGLGFNSPLHF
NA TRBD1 19 TRBJ2-5 TRBV5-8 TGTGCCAGCAGCTTGGACGCAGATGGAGACAGGGGTGCCCAGGAGACCCAGTACTTC CASSLDADGDRGAQETQYF
NA NA 13 TRBJ1-1 TRBV10-3 TGTGCCATCAGTGGGGGTCTCAACACTGAAGCTTTCTTT CAISGGLNTEAFF
NA NA 13 TRBJ1-5 TRBV12-3/TRBV12-4 TGTGCCAGCAGTTTGGCCGTCATCGGACCCCAGCATTTT CASSLAVIGPQHF
NA TRBD1 14 TRBJ1-1 TRBV5-1 TGCGCCAGCAGCTTTCAGGGGGAAGGCACTGAAGCTTTCTTT CASSFQGEGTEAFF
NA NA 15 TRBJ1-4 TRBV5-5 TGTGCCAGCAGCTTAACAGGGCTCCCTAATGAAAAACTGTTTTTT CASSLTGLPNEKLFF
NA NA 13 TRBJ1-1 TRBV6-5 TGTGCCAGCAGTTACTCCCCACGCACTGAAGCTTTCTTT CASSYSPRTEAFF
once NA 15 TRBJ2-3 TRBV29-1 TGCAGCGTTGTCGTGGGCGTCGCCCCCGCAGGAGCGCAGTATTTT CSVVVGVAPAGAQYF
once NA 17 TRBJ1-1 TRBV6-1 TGTGCCAGCAGTGAAGCGTTTCTGGGACCAATGAACACTGAAGCTTTCTTT CASSEAFLGPMNTEAFF
few NA 17 TRBJ2-1 TRBV7-2 TGTGCCAGCAGCTTTTTCCTAGCCGTGAGCTCCTACAATGAGCAGTTCTTC CASSFFLAVSSYNEQFF
NA NA 17 TRBJ2-7 TRBV9 TGTGCCAGCAGCGTAGAGGGGGACGGCACGGGCCTCGGGGAGCAGTACTTC CASSVEGDGTGLGEQYF
NA NA 18 TRBJ1-5 TRBV28 TGTGCCAGCAGTTTTTCAGACAGCATCATCTATAGCAATCAGCCCCAGCATTTT CASSFSDSIIYSNQPQHF
NA TRBD1 15 TRBJ1-4 TRBV7-8 TGTGCCAGCAGCCCCGGACAGGCAACTAATGAAAAACTGTTTTTT CASSPGQATNEKLFF
NA NA 14 TRBJ1-4 TRBV27 TGTGCCAGCAGTTTGCCGGGGGCTAATGAAAAACTGTTTTTT CASSLPGANEKLFF
NA NA 15 TRBJ2-2 TRBV5-6 TGTGCCAGCAGCTTGTCGGTACGGCAAACCGGGGAGCTGTTTTTT CASSLSVRQTGELFF
NA TRBD1 13 TRBJ2-5 TRBV19 TGTGCCAGTAGTAGGGACAGGGCGGAGACCCAGTACTTC CASSRDRAETQYF
once NA 16 TRBJ2-7 TRBV18 TGTGCCAGCTCACCTTCTAGGACAGCATCCTACTACGAGCAGTACTTC CASSPSRTASYYEQYF
NA NA 13 TRBJ2-4 TRBV27 TGTGCCAGCAGTATGAAGCAGGGTTACATTCAGTACTTC CASSMKQGYIQYF
NA NA 13 TRBJ1-2 TRBV5-1 TGCGCCAGCAGCTTGGCAGAAAACTATGGCTACACCTTC CASSLAENYGYTF
NA TRBD1 15 TRBJ2-3 TRBV7-8 TGTGCCAGCAGGCCAAACAGGGGAACCACAGATACGCAGTATTTT CASRPNRGTTDTQYF
NA NA 16 TRBJ2-3 TRBV18 TGTGCCAGCTCACCGGGACAGGTTGGGAGGGCAGATACGCAGTATTTT CASSPGQVGRADTQYF
NA NA 14 TRBJ2-7 TRBV27 TGTGCCAGCAGTTTCAAGGAGGGGCCCTACGAGCAGTACTTC CASSFKEGPYEQYF
once NA 13 TRBJ2-1 TRBV12-3/TRBV12-4 TGTGCCAGCAGTTTTGGACTCCTCAATGAGCAGTTCTTC CASSFGLLNEQFF
NA NA 15 TRBJ1-3 TRBV4-1 TGCGCCAGCAGCCGCTCGGGGGCTAGTGGAAACACCATATATTTT CASSRSGASGNTIYF
NA NA 11 TRBJ2-5 TRBV7-9 TGTGCCAGCAGCATCCAAGAGACCCAGTACTTC CASSIQETQYF
NA NA 15 TRBJ1-1 TRBV19 TGTGCCAGTAGAACGACAGCCAGTACGGGAGCTGAAGCTTTCTTT CASRTTASTGAEAFF
few NA 12 TRBJ1-2 TRBV9 TGTGCCAGCAGCCCTCGTGACTATGGCTACACCTTC CASSPRDYGYTF
once NA 14 TRBJ2-5 TRBV19 TGTGCCAGTAGTATTCCGGGTGTATGGGAGACCCAGTACTTC CASSIPGVWETQYF
NA NA 13 TRBJ2-5 TRBV29-1 TGCAGCGTTGACCGCGGGCTTGGAGAGACCCAGTACTTC CSVDRGLGETQYF